This T cell receptor (beta chain) was profiled in a study of blood T cell repertoires in COVID-19. TCRdb's table, derived via immunoSEQ multiplex PCR, lists solely in-frame clones and lacks some. The sample lists some 530,000 clones, around nine tenths seen once, with 8% to 9.5% in the top ten. The CDR3 runs 17 residues. Germline trimming cut 4 bases from V and 4 bases from J; bases unmatched to any gene: 16. Germline V gene lookup returns CDR1 SGDLS and CDR2 YYNGEE. The sequence was obtained from a woman aged 55-69 years who had recovered from COVID-19. This rearrangement joins TRBV9 to TRBJ1-2, with 7 positions matching TRBD1. The sample consisted of PBMCs or T cells enriched from blood (not recorded which). In DNA form, the CDR3 reads TGTGCCAGCAGCCCAGGGGGGCAAGGGGTTAAAACCTATGGCTACACCTTC. It translates to CASSPGGQGVKTYGYTF.